Included here is one T cell receptor beta chain sequence, with context. This specimen comes from a study of blood T cell repertoires in COVID-19. Looking at the study overall: T cells, B-cell-depleted T cells, or PBMCs provided the cDNA or gDNA that served as material.

The V and J ends lost 2 bases and 5 bases respectively, with 8 bases between them. CDR1 GTSNPN and CDR2 SVGIG come from the germline V gene (reference sequence). This CDR3 contains 12 residues. The authors' processing: Quantification of nucleated cells was approximated via reference gene primer amplification. The method was immunoSEQ multiplex PCR; TCRdb's version includes in-frame clones alone and lacks a portion of them. The DNA gave D and trimming, while V, J and clone size come from that table. The sample holds 320,000 or so clones, 85% seen once. Ages ranged from roughly 18 to 100 years, with residence in approximately 25 US areas. Within 2 weeks before study entry, exposed participants met a COVID-19 case.

Sequencing was carried out using PBMCs or T cells enriched from blood (not recorded which). The sequence was obtained from a woman in her 30s who had been exposed to COVID-19. The rearrangement joins TRBV30 to TRBJ2-3; maybe TRBD1 (6 bases). The CDR3 DNA follows: TGTGCCTGGAGTCAGGGGAGAGATACGCAGTATTTT. Translating it yields CAWSQGRDTQYF.